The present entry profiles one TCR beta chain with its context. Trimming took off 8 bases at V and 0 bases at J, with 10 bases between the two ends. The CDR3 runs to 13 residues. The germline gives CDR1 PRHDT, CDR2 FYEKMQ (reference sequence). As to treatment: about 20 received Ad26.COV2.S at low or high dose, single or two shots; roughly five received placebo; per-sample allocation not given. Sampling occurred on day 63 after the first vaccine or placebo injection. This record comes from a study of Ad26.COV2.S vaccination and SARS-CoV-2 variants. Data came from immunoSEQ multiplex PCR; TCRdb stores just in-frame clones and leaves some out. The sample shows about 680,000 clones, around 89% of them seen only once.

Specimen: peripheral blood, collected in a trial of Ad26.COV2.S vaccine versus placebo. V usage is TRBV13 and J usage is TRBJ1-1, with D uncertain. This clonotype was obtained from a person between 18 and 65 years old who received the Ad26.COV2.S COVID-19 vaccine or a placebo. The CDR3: CASLRPMNTEAFF. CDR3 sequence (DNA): TGTGCCAGCTTGCGACCCATGAACACTGAAGCTTTCTTT.